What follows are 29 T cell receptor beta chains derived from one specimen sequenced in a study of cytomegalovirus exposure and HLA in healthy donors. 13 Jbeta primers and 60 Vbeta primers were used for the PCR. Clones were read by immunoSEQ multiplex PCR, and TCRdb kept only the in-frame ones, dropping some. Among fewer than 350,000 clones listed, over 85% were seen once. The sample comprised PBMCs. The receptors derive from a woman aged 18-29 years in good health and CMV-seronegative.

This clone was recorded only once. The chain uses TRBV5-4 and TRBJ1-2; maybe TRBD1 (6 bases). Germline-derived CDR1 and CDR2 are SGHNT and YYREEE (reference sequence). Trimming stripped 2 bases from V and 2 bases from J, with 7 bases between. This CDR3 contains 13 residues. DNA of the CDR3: TGTGCCAGCAGCTTCACAGGGAACTATGGCTACACCTTC. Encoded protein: CASSFTGNYGYTF.

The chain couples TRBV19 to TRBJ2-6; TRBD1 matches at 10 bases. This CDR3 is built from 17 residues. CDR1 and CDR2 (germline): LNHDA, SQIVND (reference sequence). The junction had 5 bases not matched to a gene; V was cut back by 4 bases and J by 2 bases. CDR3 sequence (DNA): TGTGCCAGTAGTACCGGGACAGGGGAGGCTGGGGCCAACGTCCTGACTTTC. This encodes CASSTGTGEAGANVLTF.

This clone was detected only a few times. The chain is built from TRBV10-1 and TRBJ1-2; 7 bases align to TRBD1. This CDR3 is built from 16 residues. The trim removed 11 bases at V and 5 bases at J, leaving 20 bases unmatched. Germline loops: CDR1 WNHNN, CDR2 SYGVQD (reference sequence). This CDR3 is CACQGRWGTVIYGYTF. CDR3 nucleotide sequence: TGCGCCTGCCAAGGCCGCTGGGGGACAGTCATATATGGCTACACCTTC.

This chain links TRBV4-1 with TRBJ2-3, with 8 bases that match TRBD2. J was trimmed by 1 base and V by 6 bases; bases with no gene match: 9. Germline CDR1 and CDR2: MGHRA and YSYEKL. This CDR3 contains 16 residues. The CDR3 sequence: CASRRRAGGGTDTQYF. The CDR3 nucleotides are TGCGCCAGCAGACGCCGTGCCGGGGGGGGCACAGATACGCAGTATTTT.

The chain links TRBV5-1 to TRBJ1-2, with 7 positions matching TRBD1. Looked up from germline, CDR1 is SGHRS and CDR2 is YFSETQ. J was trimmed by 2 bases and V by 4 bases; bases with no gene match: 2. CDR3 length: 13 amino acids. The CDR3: CASSQQGNYGYTF. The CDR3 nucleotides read TGCGCCAGCAGCCAACAGGGGAACTATGGCTACACCTTC.

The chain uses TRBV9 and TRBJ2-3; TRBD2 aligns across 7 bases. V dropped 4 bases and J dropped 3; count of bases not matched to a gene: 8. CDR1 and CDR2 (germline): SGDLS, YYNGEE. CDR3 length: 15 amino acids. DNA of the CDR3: TGTGCCAGCAGCTCCGAGCGGGGACGGACAGATACGCAGTATTTT. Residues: CASSSERGRTDTQYF.

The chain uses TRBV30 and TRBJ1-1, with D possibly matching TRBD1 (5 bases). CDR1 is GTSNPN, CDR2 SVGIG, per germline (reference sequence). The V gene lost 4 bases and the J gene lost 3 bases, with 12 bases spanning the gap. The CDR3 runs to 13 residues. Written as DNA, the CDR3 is TGTGCCTGGAATCCGGGGGGAGACACTGAAGCTTTCTTT. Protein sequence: CAWNPGGDTEAFF.

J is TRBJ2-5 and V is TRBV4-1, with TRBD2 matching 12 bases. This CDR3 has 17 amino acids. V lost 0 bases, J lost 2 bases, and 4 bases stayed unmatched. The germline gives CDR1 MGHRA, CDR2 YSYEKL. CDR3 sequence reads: CASSQELAGGRQETQYF. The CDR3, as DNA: TGCGCCAGCAGCCAAGAACTAGCGGGGGGCCGACAAGAGACCCAGTACTTC.

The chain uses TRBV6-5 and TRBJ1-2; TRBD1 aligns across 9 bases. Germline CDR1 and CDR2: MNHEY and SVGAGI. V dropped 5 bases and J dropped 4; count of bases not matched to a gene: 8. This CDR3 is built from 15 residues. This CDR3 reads CASSTTRDRAYGYTF. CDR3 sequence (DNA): TGTGCCAGCAGTACGACGAGGGACAGGGCCTATGGCTACACCTTC.

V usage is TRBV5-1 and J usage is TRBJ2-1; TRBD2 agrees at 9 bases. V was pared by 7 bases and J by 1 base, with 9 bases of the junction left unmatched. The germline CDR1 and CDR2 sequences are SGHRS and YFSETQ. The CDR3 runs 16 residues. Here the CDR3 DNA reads TGCGCCAGCGACAGGACTAGCGTAAAATCCTACAATGAGCAGTTCTTC. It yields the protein CASDRTSVKSYNEQFF.

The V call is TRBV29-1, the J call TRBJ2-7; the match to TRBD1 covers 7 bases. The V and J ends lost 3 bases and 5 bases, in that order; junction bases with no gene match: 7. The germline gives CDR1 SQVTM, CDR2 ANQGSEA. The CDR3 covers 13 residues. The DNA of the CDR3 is TGCAGCGTTGAGGGACAGTTGTCAAACGAGCAGTACTTC. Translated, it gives CSVEGQLSNEQYF.

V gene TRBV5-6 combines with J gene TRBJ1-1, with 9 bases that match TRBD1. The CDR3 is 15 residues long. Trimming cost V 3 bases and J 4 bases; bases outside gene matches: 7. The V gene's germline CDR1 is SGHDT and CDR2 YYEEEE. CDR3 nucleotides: TGTGCCAGCAGCTCCCGGACAGGGGCGATCACTGAAGCTTTCTTT. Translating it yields CASSSRTGAITEAFF.

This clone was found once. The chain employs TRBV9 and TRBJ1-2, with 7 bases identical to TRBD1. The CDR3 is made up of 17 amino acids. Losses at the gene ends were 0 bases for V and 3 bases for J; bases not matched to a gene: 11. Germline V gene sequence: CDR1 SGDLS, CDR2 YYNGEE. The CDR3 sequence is CASSVGQSEDRHYGYTF. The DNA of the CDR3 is TGTGCCAGCAGCGTAGGTCAGTCCGAGGACAGGCACTATGGCTACACCTTC. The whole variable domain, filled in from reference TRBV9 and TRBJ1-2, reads DSGVTQTPKHLITATGQRVTLRCSPRSGDLSVYWYQQSLDQGLQFLIQYYNGEERAKGNILERFSAQQFPDLHSELNLSSLELGDSALYFCASSVGQSEDRHYGYTFGSGTRLTVV.

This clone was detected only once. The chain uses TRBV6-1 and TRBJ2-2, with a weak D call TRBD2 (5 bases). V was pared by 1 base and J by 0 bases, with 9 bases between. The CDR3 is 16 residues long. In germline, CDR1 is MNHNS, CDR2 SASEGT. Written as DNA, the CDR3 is TGTGCCAGCAGTGAAGGAGGGTATTCGAACACCGGGGAGCTGTTTTTT. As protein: CASSEGGYSNTGELFF.

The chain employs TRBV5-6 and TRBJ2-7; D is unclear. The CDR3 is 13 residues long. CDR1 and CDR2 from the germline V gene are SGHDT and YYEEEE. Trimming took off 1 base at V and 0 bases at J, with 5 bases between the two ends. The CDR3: CASSLYSSYEQYF. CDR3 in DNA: TGTGCCAGCAGCTTGTACAGCTCCTACGAGCAGTACTTC.

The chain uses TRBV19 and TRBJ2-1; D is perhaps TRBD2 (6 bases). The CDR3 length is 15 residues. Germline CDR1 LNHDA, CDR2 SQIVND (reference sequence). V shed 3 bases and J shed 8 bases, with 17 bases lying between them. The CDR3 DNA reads TGTGCCAGTAGTATCCCGGGGGTCTCCCTTTATGAGCAGTTCTTC. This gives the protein CASSIPGVSLYEQFF.

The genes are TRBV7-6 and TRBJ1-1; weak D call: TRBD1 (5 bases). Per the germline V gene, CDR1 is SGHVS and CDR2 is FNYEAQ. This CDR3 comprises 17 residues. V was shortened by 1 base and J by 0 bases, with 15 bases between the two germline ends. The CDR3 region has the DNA TGTGCCAGCAGCTTAGGGCAGGGCTTACCCATGAACACTGAAGCTTTCTTT. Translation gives CASSLGQGLPMNTEAFF.

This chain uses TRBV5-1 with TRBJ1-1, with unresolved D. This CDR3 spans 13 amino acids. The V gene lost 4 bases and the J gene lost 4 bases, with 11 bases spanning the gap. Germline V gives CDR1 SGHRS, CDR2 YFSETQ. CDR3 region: CASSPEGSTEAFF. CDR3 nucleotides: TGCGCCAGCAGCCCCGAGGGTAGCACTGAAGCTTTCTTT.

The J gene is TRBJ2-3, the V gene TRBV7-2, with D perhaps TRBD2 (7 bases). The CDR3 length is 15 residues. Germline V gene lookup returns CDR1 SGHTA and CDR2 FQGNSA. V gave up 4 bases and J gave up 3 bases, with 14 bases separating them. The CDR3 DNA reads TGTGCCAGCAGCTCCACGGGGGGCGCGACAGATACGCAGTATTTT. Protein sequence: CASSSTGGATDTQYF.

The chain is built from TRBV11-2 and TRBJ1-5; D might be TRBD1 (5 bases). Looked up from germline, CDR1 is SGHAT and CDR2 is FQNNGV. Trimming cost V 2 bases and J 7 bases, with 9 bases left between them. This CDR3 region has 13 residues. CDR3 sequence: CASSLWPGQPQHF. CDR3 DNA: TGTGCCAGCAGCTTATGGCCAGGGCAGCCCCAGCATTTT.

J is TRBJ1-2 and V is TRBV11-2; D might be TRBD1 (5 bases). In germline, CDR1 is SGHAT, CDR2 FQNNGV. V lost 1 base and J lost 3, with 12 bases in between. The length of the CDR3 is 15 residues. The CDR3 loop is CASSLVGAGYYGYTF. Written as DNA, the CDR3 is TGTGCCAGCAGCTTAGTTGGTGCAGGGTACTATGGCTACACCTTC.

CDR3 sequence reads: CASSIRRGALLSGNTIYF. The CDR3 bases are TGTGCCAGTAGTATAAGACGGGGGGCCCTCCTCTCTGGAAACACCATATATTTT. The J gene is TRBJ1-3, the V gene TRBV19; perhaps TRBD1 as D (6 bases). CDR1 is LNHDA and CDR2 is SQIVND in the germline V gene (reference sequence). CDR3 length: 18 amino acids. Trimming stripped 2 bases from V and 0 bases from J, with 17 bases between.

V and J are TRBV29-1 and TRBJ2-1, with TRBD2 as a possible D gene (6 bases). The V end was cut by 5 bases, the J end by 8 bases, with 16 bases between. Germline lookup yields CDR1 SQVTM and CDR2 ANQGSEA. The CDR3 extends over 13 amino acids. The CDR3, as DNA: TGCAGCGTTCACCATCCTCGGGGGTATGAGCAGTTCTTC. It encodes CSVHHPRGYEQFF.

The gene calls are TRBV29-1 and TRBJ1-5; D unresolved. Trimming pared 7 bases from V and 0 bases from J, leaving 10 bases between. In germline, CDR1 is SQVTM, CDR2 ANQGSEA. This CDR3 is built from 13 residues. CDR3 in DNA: TGCAGCGCCAAGGAGGGTAGCAATCAGCCCCAGCATTTT. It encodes CSAKEGSNQPQHF.

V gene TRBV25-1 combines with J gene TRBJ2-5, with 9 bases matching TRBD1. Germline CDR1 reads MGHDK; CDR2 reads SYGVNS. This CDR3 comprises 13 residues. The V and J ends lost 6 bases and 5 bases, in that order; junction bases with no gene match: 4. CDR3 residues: CASRQGALETQYF. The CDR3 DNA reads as TGTGCCAGCAGACAGGGGGCTCTTGAGACCCAGTACTTC.

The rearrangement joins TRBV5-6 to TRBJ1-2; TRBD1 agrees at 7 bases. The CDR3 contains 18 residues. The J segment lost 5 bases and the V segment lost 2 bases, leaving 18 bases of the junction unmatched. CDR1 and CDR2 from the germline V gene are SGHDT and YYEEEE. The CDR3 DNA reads TGTGCCAGCAGCTTCGGACAGGTACCTATATACATCGGATATGGCTACACCTTC. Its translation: CASSFGQVPIYIGYGYTF. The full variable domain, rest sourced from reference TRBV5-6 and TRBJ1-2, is DAGVTQSPTHLIKTRGQQVTLRCSPKSGHDTVSWYQQALGQGPQFIFQYYEEEERQRGNFPDRFSGHQFPNYSSELNVNALLLGDSALYLCASSFGQVPIYIGYGYTFGSGTRLTVV.

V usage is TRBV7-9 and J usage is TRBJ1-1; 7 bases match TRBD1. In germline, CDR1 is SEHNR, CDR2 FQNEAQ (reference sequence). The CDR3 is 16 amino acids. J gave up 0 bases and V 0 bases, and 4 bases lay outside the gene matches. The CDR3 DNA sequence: TGTGCCAGCAGCTTAGCAGGGGGCGGCATGAACACTGAAGCTTTCTTT. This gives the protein CASSLAGGGMNTEAFF.

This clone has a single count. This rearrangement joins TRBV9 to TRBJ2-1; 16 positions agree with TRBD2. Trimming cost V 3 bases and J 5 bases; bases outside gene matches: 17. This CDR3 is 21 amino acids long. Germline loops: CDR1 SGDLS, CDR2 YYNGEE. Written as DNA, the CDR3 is TGTGCCAGCAGCGCCCCCCCACGGGACAGGGGACTAGCGGGGGGGAACAATGAGCAGTTCTTC. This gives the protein CASSAPPRDRGLAGGNNEQFF.

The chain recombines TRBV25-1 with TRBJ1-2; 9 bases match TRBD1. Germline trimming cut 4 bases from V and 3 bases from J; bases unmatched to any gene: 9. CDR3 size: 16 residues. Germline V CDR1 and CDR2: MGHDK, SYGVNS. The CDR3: CASSGTGGAIYYGYTF. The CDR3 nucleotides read TGTGCCAGCAGTGGCACAGGGGGCGCGATTTACTATGGCTACACCTTC.